The sequence of this T cell receptor beta chain was determined in a study of radiation and T cells in renal cell carcinoma. The CDR3 extends over 11 amino acids. Trimming left V 5 bases short and J 4 bases short, with 6 bases between. The V gene's germline CDR1 is SGHVS and CDR2 FQNEAQ. Clones were sequenced by immunoSEQ multiplex PCR, and TCRdb holds only the in-frame ones, with some missing. The table lists around 140,000 clones, 75% to 90% of them singletons. Noted time point: baseline pretreatment blood. Treatment defined: 15 Gy SBRT to primary tumor, nephrectomy 4 weeks later. This renal cell carcinoma was of the clear cell type.

This chain joins TRBV7-8 and TRBJ2-7; D is undetermined. The sequencing used blood, collected from a patient whose treatment included radiotherapy and nephrectomy. The TCR was taken from a woman in her forties or fifties with renal cell carcinoma. This CDR3 reads CASSVWYEQYF. The CDR3 nucleotides read TGTGCCAGCAGCGTATGGTACGAGCAGTACTTC.